This T cell receptor (beta chain) was obtained from a study of spatial heterogeneity in lung cancer. Study-wide background: Follow-up PBMC samples were sequenced when available, at a median of approximately two years after resection. Study results and caveats: The appearance of ubiquitous expanded tumor TCRs in blood was greater at resection than follow-up.

Time point noted: blood at routine non-recurrence follow-up after resection. Researchers sequenced whole RNA taken from tumor, nontumor lung or frozen PBMC without sorting. TCRdb itself ran the 5' RACE reads through MiXCR, one entry per CDR3 protein. The repertoire includes about 100,000 distinct CDR3 sequences, just under 20% of them detected once, and 21% sits in the top ten. For this clonotype: Its antigen is not identified.

Germline-derived CDR1 and CDR2 are SGHVS and FNYEAQ. The CDR3 length is 15 residues. The V end was cut by 4 bases, the J end by 0 bases, with 7 bases between. This sequence originates from a male donor with early-stage non-small cell lung cancer. V usage is TRBV7-6 and J usage is TRBJ2-6; D remains ambiguous. The material was PBMCs, obtained at follow-up. CDR3: CASSSTSSGANVLTF. The CDR3 DNA follows: TGTGCCAGCAGCTCGACCAGCTCTGGGGCCAACGTCCTGACTTTC.